These T cell receptor beta chains were read from a single sample in a study of CD8+ T cells in alopecia areata. Sequenced by immunoSEQ multiplex PCR; TCRdb stores in-frame clones only, minus some. The sample has 120,000 to 150,000 clones, around 47% seen once. The source material was CD4+ T cells sorted from blood. All receptors derive from a human donor with alopecia areata. Both conserved end residues are part of each CDR3. A D gene is named only where the DNA matches it firmly. Where a row states a size, it is once, few, many or the class of an expanded clone; other rows omit it.

v_gene	j_gene	abundance	d_gene	CDR3nt	CDR3aa
TRBV5-1	TRBJ2-5	few	-	TGCGCCAGCGGGCCCGGGAACGTAGAGACCCAGTACTTC	CASGPGNVETQYF
TRBV29-1	TRBJ1-2	-	TRBD1	TGCAGCGTTAATCATATGGGACAGGACTATGGCTACACCTTC	CSVNHMGQDYGYTF
TRBV5-1	TRBJ2-5	once	TRBD2	TGCGCCAGCAGCCCAAGGGGGACTAGCGGAGGACAAGAGACCCAGTACTTC	CASSPRGTSGGQETQYF
TRBV28	TRBJ2-3	few	-	TGTGCCAGCAGTTTAGGCCCCCGCGATACGCAGTATTTT	CASSLGPRDTQYF
TRBV29-1	TRBJ1-2	-	-	TGCAGCGTCGGGCGGCCCACGGAAACCCATGGCTACACCTTC	CSVGRPTETHGYTF
TRBV9	TRBJ2-6	once	-	TGTGCCAGCAACGCTCCCGCAGGAAACTCTGGGGCCAACGTCCTGACTTTC	CASNAPAGNSGANVLTF
TRBV6-5	TRBJ2-5	-	-	TGTGCCAGCAGTTACTTCGGGCAAGAGACCCAGTACTTC	CASSYFGQETQYF
TRBV19	TRBJ2-1	-	-	TGTGCCAGTAGTACCGTCGGGGTGGGGAGGTATGAGTTCTTC	CASSTVGVGRYEFF
TRBV30	TRBJ2-7	-	-	TGTGCCTGGAGTGTCTTTGGAGGGAGCGAGCAGTACTTC	CAWSVFGGSEQYF
TRBV5-4	TRBJ1-2	-	TRBD1	TGTGCCAGCAGTCCGCAGGGGGCGCGTGGCTACACCTTC	CASSPQGARGYTF
TRBV5-4	TRBJ1-2	-	-	TGTGCCAGCAGTGGAGACAGGAGCTATGGCTACACCTTC	CASSGDRSYGYTF
TRBV7-2	TRBJ2-5	-	-	TGTGCCAGCAGCCCATACACCGAGACCCAGTACTTC	CASSPYTETQYF
TRBV11-2	TRBJ2-3	-	-	TGTGCCAGCAGCGAATTCACAGATACGCAGTATTTT	CASSEFTDTQYF
TRBV7-3	TRBJ2-3	few	-	TGTGCCAGCAGCTCCGGACGGGATACGCAGTATTTT	CASSSGRDTQYF
TRBV7-3	TRBJ2-1	-	TRBD1	TGTGCCAGCAGCGCGGTCGGGACAGGGGGCATGAATGAGCAGTTCTTC	CASSAVGTGGMNEQFF
TRBV27	TRBJ1-1	-	TRBD1	TGTGCCAGCAATGCCCTGGGACAGGGGACTGAAGCTTTCTTT	CASNALGQGTEAFF
TRBV27	TRBJ2-1	few	-	TGTGCCACCAAATCGGGGGAGTCCTACAATGAGCAGTTCTTC	CATKSGESYNEQFF
TRBV5-1	TRBJ2-3	-	-	TGCGCCACCAGTGGCGGGATCACAGATACGCAGTATTTT	CATSGGITDTQYF
TRBV30	TRBJ2-1	once	-	TGTGCCGTTCGCTCTAGGGCAGGGGGGCCCAATGAGCAGTTCTTC	CAVRSRAGGPNEQFF
TRBV15	TRBJ2-1	-	-	TGTGCCACCACCGACGGGATTGAGCAGTTCTTC	CATTDGIEQFF
TRBV29-1	TRBJ2-1	-	-	TGCAGCGTCGGGGGGCAGGGAATGGGGTCCTACAATGAGCAGTTCTTC	CSVGGQGMGSYNEQFF
TRBV7-2	TRBJ2-3	few	TRBD2	TGTGCCAGCAGCCCGGGACTAGCGACAGATACGCAGTATTTT	CASSPGLATDTQYF
TRBV29-1	TRBJ2-5	-	TRBD2	TGCAGCGTTGAGAGGACTAGCGGGAGGGCCGAAGAGACCCAGTACTTC	CSVERTSGRAEETQYF
TRBV4-2	TRBJ2-3	-	-	TGTGCCAGCAGCCAAGCCCGCAGCGTGAAGGGGACAGATACGCAGTATTTT	CASSQARSVKGTDTQYF
TRBV4-1	TRBJ2-7	-	TRBD1	TGCGCCAGCGCCCAGGGACAGTATTCCTACGAGCAGTACTTC	CASAQGQYSYEQYF
TRBV30	TRBJ2-5	-	TRBD1	TGTGCCTTGAAGGGACAGGGCGAAGAGACCCAGTACTTC	CALKGQGEETQYF
TRBV29-1	TRBJ2-7	-	-	TGCAGCGTGGGGGACTCCCGCTACGAGCAGTACTTC	CSVGDSRYEQYF
TRBV5-1	TRBJ2-1	-	TRBD2	TGCGCCAGCAGCGAAGGGACTAGCGGACACAATGAGCAGTTCTTC	CASSEGTSGHNEQFF
TRBV5-4	TRBJ2-7	few	TRBD1	TGTGCCAGCAGCTACGGGACAGGGGGCTCACCCGGGGAGCAGTACTTC	CASSYGTGGSPGEQYF
TRBV6-1	TRBJ2-6	-	-	TGTGCCAGCACAGGTTCTGGGGCCAACGTCCTGACTTTC	CASTGSGANVLTF
TRBV28	TRBJ1-1	once	TRBD1	TGTGCCAGCAGTTTATGGGACAGGGTCACTGAAGCTTTCTTT	CASSLWDRVTEAFF
TRBV4-2	TRBJ2-7	once	-	TGTGCCAGCAGCAAGACTAGGGACACACACTACGAGCAGTACTTC	CASSKTRDTHYEQYF
TRBV7-9	TRBJ2-3	-	TRBD1	TGTGCCAGCAGCCCAGGACAGGTTTCCACAGATACGCAGTATTTT	CASSPGQVSTDTQYF
TRBV30	TRBJ2-3	few	-	TGTGCCTGGAGAGGCGTGGACCATCTCACAGATACGCAGTATTTT	CAWRGVDHLTDTQYF
TRBV29-1	TRBJ1-1	few	-	TGCAGCGTTGTGGGGGGAGTTGGAGCTTTCTTT	CSVVGGVGAFF
TRBV27	TRBJ2-1	few	-	TGTGCCAGCAGTTCGGGACCCGAGCAGTTCTTC	CASSSGPEQFF